This is a list of T cell receptor beta chains from one sample in a study of CD4 and CD8 cells across lung adenocarcinoma regions. TCRdb used MiXCR to reprocess the PCR reads, holding one entry per CDR3 protein. This sample has about 7,700 distinct CDR3 sequences, with 45% to 65% found just once. Sequenced input: CD8+ T cells from the center of a lung tumor. These receptors all come from a female donor with lung adenocarcinoma. The CD4 and CD8 labels of this study may be unreliable. Each CDR3 is given with its conserved first and last residue. The D gene is left open where the match is weak. Only part of the rows carry a size: once, few, many, or a class if the clone is expanded.

length | J | D | size | V | CDR3 | DNA
18 | TRBJ2-3 | TRBD2 | many | TRBV7-9 | CASSLALLAGGPTDTQYF | TGTGCCAGCAGCTTAGCCCTCCTAGCGGGAGGGCCCACAGATACGCAGTATTTT
15 | TRBJ2-2 | . | many | TRBV7-2 | CASSFYLGVTGELFF | TGTGCCAGCAGCTTTTATCTGGGGGTTACCGGGGAGCTGTTTTTT
13 | TRBJ2-1 | . | large | TRBV12-5 | CASGLESYNEQFF | TGTGCTAGTGGTTTGGAGTCCTACAATGAGCAGTTCTTC
16 | TRBJ2-4 | . | . | TRBV6-1 | CASSTGKPLAKNTQYF | TGTGCCAGCAGTACAGGGAAACCACTAGCCAAAAACACCCAGTACTTC
15 | TRBJ2-5 | TRBD2 | . | TRBV10-3 | CANPRRAGGLETQFF | TGTGCCAACCCTCGGCGGGCGGGGGGGTTGGAGACCCAGTTCTTT
16 | TRBJ2-7 | TRBD1 | . | TRBV24-1 | CATSDPKTGGRDEQYF | TGTGCCACCAGTGATCCGAAGACAGGGGGTCGCGACGAGCAGTACTTC
15 | TRBJ2-5 | TRBD2 | many | TRBV11-2 | CASSPGLAGGKTQYF | TGTGCCAGCAGCCCCGGACTAGCGGGGGGCAAGACCCAGTACTTC
16 | TRBJ2-2 | TRBD1 | . | TRBV6-5 | CASSYNRDRSYNELFF | TGTGCCAGCAGTTATAACCGGGACAGATCCTACAATGAGCTGTTTTTT
15 | TRBJ2-7 | TRBD2 | . | TRBV11-2 | CASSLGRGAKDTQYF | TGTGCCAGCAGCTTGGGGCGGGGGGCCAAAGACACGCAGTACTTC
14 | TRBJ2-3 | TRBD2 | medium-sized | TRBV10-2 | CASSASSSGRTQYF | TGCGCCAGCAGTGCGTCCTCTAGCGGGAGGACGCAGTATTTT
14 | TRBJ2-4 | . | . | TRBV6-1 | CASIEGLAKDTQYF | TGTGCCAGCATCGAGGGCCTAGCCAAAGACACTCAGTACTTC
17 | TRBJ1-6 | TRBD1 | . | TRBV6-1 | CASSEHHSGTGNPPHHF | TGTGCCAGCAGTGAACACCACTCCGGGACAGGGAATCCGCCCCACCACTTT
16 | TRBJ2-3 | TRBD1 | many | TRBV10-2 | CASRGGQGSLTDTQYF | TGCGCCAGCCGCGGCGGACAGGGAAGCCTCACAGATACGCAGTATTTT
16 | TRBJ2-7 | TRBD2 | few | TRBV7-8 | CASSLVGGLAGSEQYF | TGTGCCAGCAGCTTAGTCGGGGGACTAGCGGGAAGCGAGCAGTACTTC
15 | TRBJ2-4 | . | . | TRBV11-3 | CGRGSGLGAKNIQYF | TGTGGCCGCGGCTCGGGGCTGGGGGCCAAAAACATTCAGTACTTC